These T cell receptor beta chains were read from a single sample in a study of blood T cell repertoires in COVID-19. Sequencing was performed with immunoSEQ multiplex PCR; in TCRdb, only in-frame clones are kept and a portion is missing. The data show approximately 300,000 clones, about 89% seen once. The sequencing input was PBMCs or T cells enriched from blood (not recorded which). The receptors originated from a woman aged 18 to 35 who had recovered from COVID-19. CDR3s include the opening cysteine and the closing phenylalanine or tryptophan. D genes are given only for firm matches. Some rows mark clone size as missing; the rest say once, few, many or name a class of expanded clone.

size	D	J	V	CDR3	DNA
few	TRBD1	TRBJ1-2	TRBV27	CASRVTGDYGYTF	TGTGCCAGCAGAGTCACAGGGGACTATGGCTACACCTTC
.	TRBD1	TRBJ1-2	TRBV11-2	CASSLVGGRGQGYTF	TGTGCCAGCAGCTTAGTAGGTGGCAGGGGGCAAGGCTACACCTTC
.	TRBD2	TRBJ2-5	TRBV7-2	CASSLSGSRKTQYF	TGTGCCAGCAGCTTAAGCGGGAGTAGGAAGACCCAGTACTTC
.	TRBD2	TRBJ2-5	TRBV11-2	CASSLDLWTSDLQETQYF	TGTGCCAGCAGCTTAGATCTGTGGACTAGCGACCTCCAAGAGACCCAGTACTTC
.	.	TRBJ1-2	TRBV30	CAWSVQGMGGYTF	TGTGCCTGGAGTGTCCAGGGTATGGGGGGCTACACCTTC
.	.	TRBJ2-2	TRBV11-2	CASSLVGGRVVTGELFF	TGTGCCAGCAGCTTAGTCGGGGGTAGGGTGGTTACCGGGGAGCTGTTTTTT
.	.	TRBJ2-3	TRBV9	CASSVSAAGSQYF	TGTGCCAGCAGCGTATCCGCCGCAGGATCCCAGTATTTT
.	.	TRBJ1-6	TRBV3-1/TRBV3-2	CASSQDGGLIHLPLHF	TGTGCCAGCAGCCAAGACGGCGGACTAATTCACCTGCCCCTCCACTTT
.	TRBD1	TRBJ2-1	TRBV20-1	CSASDTGTGGKNEQFF	TGCAGTGCTAGTGACACCGGGACAGGGGGAAAAAATGAGCAGTTCTTC
.	.	TRBJ1-1	TRBV2	CASRGEGTEAFF	TGTGCCAGCAGGGGCGAAGGCACTGAAGCTTTCTTT
.	TRBD1	TRBJ2-2	TRBV5-8	CASSIPGQGNGELFF	TGTGCCAGCAGCATTCCGGGACAGGGGAACGGGGAGCTGTTTTTT
few	TRBD1	TRBJ2-7	TRBV4-1	CASSQPGQGGTYEQYF	TGCGCCAGCAGCCAACCGGGACAGGGGGGCACCTACGAGCAGTACTTC
.	TRBD1	TRBJ2-7	TRBV7-2	CASSPRTGSMSYEQYF	TGTGCCAGCAGCCCCAGGACAGGATCAATGTCCTACGAGCAGTACTTC
.	.	TRBJ2-3	TRBV4-3	CASDLSGTSSTDTQYF	TGCGCCAGCGACCTTTCCGGGACATCTAGCACAGATACGCAGTATTTT
once	.	TRBJ2-1	TRBV6-5	CASSPGLTNEQFF	TGTGCCAGCAGCCCAGGACTAACCAATGAGCAGTTCTTC
.	.	TRBJ1-1	TRBV30	CAWSDPRRGGMNTEAFF	TGTGCCTGGAGCGACCCACGGAGGGGGGGGATGAACACTGAAGCTTTCTTT
few	TRBD1	TRBJ1-1	TRBV29-1	CSVRQGNTEAFF	TGCAGCGTTCGACAGGGAAACACTGAAGCTTTCTTT
.	.	TRBJ2-7	TRBV21-1	CASSKFWKSGSEHEQYF	TGTGCCAGCAGCAAATTCTGGAAAAGCGGGAGCGAGCACGAGCAGTACTTC
.	.	TRBJ2-1	TRBV15	CASGVQYNEQFF	TGTGCCTCAGGGGTGCAGTACAATGAGCAGTTCTTC
.	.	TRBJ2-7	TRBV5-6	CASRSGTLNYYEQYF	TGTGCCAGCAGATCCGGGACATTGAACTACTACGAGCAGTACTTC
.	.	TRBJ2-7	TRBV7-8	CASSSQGWYEQYF	TGTGCCAGCAGCTCGCAGGGTTGGTACGAGCAGTACTTC
.	TRBD2	TRBJ2-3	TRBV9	CASSRTLAGSTDTQYF	TGTGCCAGCAGCCGGACCCTAGCGGGGTCCACAGATACGCAGTATTTT
.	.	TRBJ2-5	TRBV9	CASSVAAGWETQYF	TGTGCCAGCAGCGTAGCGGCAGGGTGGGAGACCCAGTACTTC
.	.	TRBJ2-3	TRBV2	CASSEARTLITDTQYF	TGTGCCAGCAGTGAAGCGAGGACACTGATCACAGATACGCAGTATTTT
.	TRBD1	TRBJ1-3	TRBV9	CASSVTDREDRRTIYF	TGTGCCAGCAGCGTAACGGACAGGGAAGATCGGCGCACCATATATTTT
.	.	TRBJ1-2	TRBV19	CASSISSGQGYTF	TGTGCCAGTAGTATCTCGTCGGGACAAGGCTACACCTTC
.	.	TRBJ2-7	TRBV5-4	CASSLGGSVYEQYF	TGTGCCAGCAGCTTAGGAGGTTCTGTATACGAGCAGTACTTC
.	.	TRBJ1-1	TRBV4-3	CASSHQREGNTEAFF	TGCGCCAGCAGCCATCAACGTGAGGGAAATACTGAAGCTTTCTTT
.	TRBD2	TRBJ2-4	TRBV28	CASSFRRGGENIQYF	TGTGCCAGCAGTTTTAGACGGGGGGGCGAAAACATTCAGTACTTC
.	.	TRBJ2-2	TRBV5-1	CASSLAAGGAYTGELFF	TGCGCCAGCAGCTTGGCCGCTGGGGGGGCCTACACCGGGGAGCTGTTTTTT
.	TRBD2	TRBJ2-1	TRBV24-1	CATSEWREGLVDEQFF	TGTGCCACCAGTGAGTGGCGGGAGGGCCTGGTCGATGAGCAGTTCTTC
.	TRBD1	TRBJ1-2	TRBV4-1	CASSQEVTGGSGYTF	TGCGCCAGCAGCCAAGAGGTCACAGGGGGCAGCGGCTACACCTTC
.	.	TRBJ2-1	TRBV6-4	CASSEGAEPYNEQFF	TGTGCCAGCAGTGAGGGAGCGGAGCCATACAATGAGCAGTTCTTC
.	.	TRBJ2-5	TRBV4-2	CASSQEAEETQYF	TGTGCCAGCAGCCAAGAGGCGGAAGAGACCCAGTACTTC
.	.	TRBJ2-1	TRBV30	CAWSVSGGTYNEQFF	TGTGCCTGGAGTGTCAGCGGAGGGACCTACAATGAGCAGTTCTTC
.	.	TRBJ2-2	TRBV4-1	CASSQVAATGELFF	TGCGCCAGCAGCCAAGTAGCGGCTACCGGGGAGCTGTTTTTT
once	TRBD2	TRBJ2-1	TRBV5-1	CASSRAPFSGISYNEQFF	TGCGCCAGCTCCAGAGCACCATTTAGCGGGATAAGCTACAATGAGCAGTTCTTC
.	.	TRBJ1-2	TRBV18	CASSPPSGYYGYTF	TGTGCCAGCTCACCACCGTCCGGGTACTATGGCTACACCTTC
.	.	TRBJ1-3	TRBV9	CASSVASLSGNTIYF	TGTGCCAGCAGCGTAGCGTCACTCTCTGGAAACACCATATATTTT
.	.	TRBJ2-7	TRBV5-4	CASREQGSHEQYF	TGTGCCAGCAGGGAACAGGGTAGCCACGAGCAGTACTTC
.	.	TRBJ1-4	TRBV7-9	CASSHNEKLFF	TGTGCCAGCAGCCATAATGAAAAACTGTTTTTT
once	.	TRBJ1-2	TRBV4-1	CASSQGGGIGYGYTF	TGCGCCAGCAGCCAAGGCGGGGGAATTGGCTATGGCTACACCTTC
few	.	TRBJ1-1	TRBV13	CASSLAEAGNTEAFF	TGTGCCAGCAGCTTAGCTGAGGCCGGGAACACTGAAGCTTTCTTT
few	.	TRBJ1-5	TRBV5-1	CASSPEQGRNQPQHF	TGCGCCAGCTCCCCGGAGCAGGGAAGGAATCAGCCCCAGCATTTT
.	TRBD1	TRBJ2-2	TRBV2	CASKPLTGEIGELFF	TGTGCCAGCAAACCCTTGACAGGGGAAATCGGGGAGCTGTTTTTT